This entry features one TCR beta chain sequence. Its antigen is not identified. The sample is drawn from a study of PD-1 blockade in classical Hodgkin lymphoma. Study-wide results and caveats: The study reported lower baseline TCR diversity in newly diagnosed patients than in healthy donors.

Method: immunoSEQ multiplex PCR; TCRdb's copy keeps in-frame clones and lacks some. The repertoire holds around 45,000 clones, around 71% seen once, with approximately 3% in the top ten. Each of the patients experienced relapse following autologous stem cell transplantation, and their brentuximab vedotin exposure differed. The specimen was peripheral blood mononuclear cells (PBMCs), collected at baseline. The receptor's source is a human donor with classical Hodgkin lymphoma.

For the CDR3, the DNA is TGTGCCCTCAATATACGGAACAGGGGGCCTCGCGGCTACACCTTC. Translated: CALNIRNRGPRGYTF. The gene calls are TRBV7-9 and TRBJ1-2, with TRBD1 matching 9 bases. The germline CDR1 and CDR2 sequences are SEHNR and FQNEAQ (reference sequence). V was pared by 11 bases and J by 8 bases, with 18 bases of the junction left unmatched. The CDR3 runs 15 residues.